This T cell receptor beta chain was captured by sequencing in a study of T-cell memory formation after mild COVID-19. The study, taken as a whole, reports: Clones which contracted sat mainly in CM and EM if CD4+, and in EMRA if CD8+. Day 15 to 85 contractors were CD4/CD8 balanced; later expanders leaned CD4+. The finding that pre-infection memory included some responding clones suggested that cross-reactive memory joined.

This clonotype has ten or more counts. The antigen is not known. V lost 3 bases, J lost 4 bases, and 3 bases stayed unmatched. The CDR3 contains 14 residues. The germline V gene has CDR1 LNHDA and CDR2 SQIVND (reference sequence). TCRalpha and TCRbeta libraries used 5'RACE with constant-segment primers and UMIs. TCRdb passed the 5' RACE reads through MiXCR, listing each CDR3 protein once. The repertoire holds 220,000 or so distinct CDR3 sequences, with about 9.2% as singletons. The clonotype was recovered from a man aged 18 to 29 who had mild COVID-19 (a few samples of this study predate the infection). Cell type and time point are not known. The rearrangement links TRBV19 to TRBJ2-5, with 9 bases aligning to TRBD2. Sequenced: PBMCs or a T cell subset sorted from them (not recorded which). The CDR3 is CASSILAGLETQYF. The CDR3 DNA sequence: TGTGCCAGTAGTATCCTAGCGGGGCTAGAGACCCAGTACTTC.